The next 8 T cell receptor beta chains were all read from a single sample in a study of metastatic and nonmetastatic thyroid tumors. TCRdb re-processed the PCR reads through MiXCR. This table has approximately 74,000 clones, over 12% appearing once. No patient had received any treatment before thyroid surgery. Source material: blood. The receptors were sampled from a male donor with papillary thyroid cancer or a benign thyroid nodule (not recorded which). Some clones in this sample may be carry-over from other donors' samples.

The CDR3 protein is CASSFGAVGDPETQYF. The CDR3 DNA reads TGTGCCAGCAGCTTTGGGGCGGTGGGAGATCCAGAGACCCAGTACTTC. This sequence joins TRBV7-2 and TRBJ2-5, with D perhaps given as TRBD1 or TRBD2 (5 bases each). Per germline, CDR1 SGHTA and CDR2 FQGNSA. Trimming stripped 3 bases from V and 4 bases from J, with 18 bases between. There are 16 residues in the CDR3.

This clone was picked up many times. The gene calls are TRBV6-2 or TRBV6-3 and TRBJ2-1; the D gene is possibly TRBD2 (6 bases). The CDR3 consists of 16 residues. The V end was cut by 6 bases, the J end by 0 bases, with 15 bases between. Germline V gene sequence: CDR1 MNHEY, CDR2 SVGEGT. The CDR3 coding sequence is TGTGCCAGCAGATGGACTATCCTCAGCTCCTACAATGAGCAGTTCTTC. It translates to CASRWTILSSYNEQFF.

This clone was picked up a small number of times. The rearrangement joins TRBV28 to TRBJ1-5; no firm D call. Germline loops: CDR1 MDHEN, CDR2 SYDVKM. The CDR3 runs 10 residues. The V and J ends lost 5 bases and 16 bases respectively, with 12 bases between them. The CDR3 DNA follows: TGTGCCAGCAGTCAGGTTGTAAGACATTTT. Amino acid sequence: CASSQVVRHF.

The rearrangement uses TRBV6-2 or TRBV6-3 and TRBJ2-7, with 7 positions matching TRBD2. The CDR3 length is 15 residues. Germline V lookup: CDR1 MNHEY, CDR2 SVGEGT. After removal of 4 bases from V and 2 bases from J, the junction contained 8 bases not matched to a gene. The CDR3 DNA follows: TGTGCCAGCAGTTCGCTCCCGGCGGGAGCCTACGAGCAGTACTTC. It specifies CASSSLPAGAYEQYF.

This clone showed up many times. This sequence joins TRBV6-1 and TRBJ2-2; no definite D call. The germline gives CDR1 MNHNS, CDR2 SASEGT. V was pared by 5 bases and J by 4 bases, with 14 bases between. There are 15 residues in the CDR3. CDR3 coding DNA: TGTGCCAGCAGTTCCCTCCGGGTTCTCACCGGGGAGCTGTTTTTT. Protein product: CASSSLRVLTGELFF.

This clone showed up many times. The chain has TRBV6-1 and TRBJ2-3, with unresolved D. This CDR3 comprises 12 residues. The germline V and J ends were trimmed by 6 bases and 5 bases, with 9 bases remaining between them. Germline values: CDR1 MNHNS, CDR2 SASEGT. CDR3 nucleotides: TGTGCCAGCAGATTTTCCGGAGATACGCAGTATTTT. Translated, it gives CASRFSGDTQYF.

There are a few counts of this clone. This chain connects TRBV15 to TRBJ1-2; TRBD1 might be the D (5 bases). The CDR3 has 14 amino acids. The V and J ends lost 6 bases and 7 bases respectively, with 18 bases between them. Looked up from germline, CDR1 is LNHNV and CDR2 is YYDKDF (reference sequence). The CDR3 protein is CATSPPRRQSGYTF. CDR3 bases: TGTGCCACCAGTCCCCCGAGGCGACAGAGTGGCTACACCTTC.

This clone was seen ten or more times. V gene TRBV10-3 combines with J gene TRBJ2-1; 7 bases match TRBD2. With 4 bases clipped from V and 2 bases from J, the junction kept 11 bases outside the gene matches. This CDR3 comprises 17 residues. Germline V gives CDR1 ENHRY, CDR2 SYGVKD. As DNA, the CDR3 is TGTGCCATCAGTGGGGGGACCGGGACTACCGCCTACAATGAGCAGTTCTTC. Protein sequence: CAISGGTGTTAYNEQFF.